The 4 T cell receptor beta chains reported below all come from one sample, sequenced in a study of glioma-infiltrating T cells (dated by TCRdb to 2016 to 2017). Sequencing used an Illumina MiSeq. The iRepertoire nested amplicon-rescue multiplex PCR (arm-PCR) platform was used to amplify TCR alpha and beta CDR3 regions from RNA. TCRdb reran the public reads through fastp at Q25 and MiXCR, keeping productive beta chains. Identical CDR3 protein sequences are pooled into one entry, listed with their most common genes and DNA. For this sample the table gives more than 350,000 distinct CDR3 sequences, of which about two fifths were detected only once. More than 10% of the sample lies in the top ten. The sequencing sample was made of glioma tissue, nonneoplastic brain tissue, or PBMCs (not recorded which). Receptors were obtained from a human donor with low-grade glioma or glioblastoma, undergoing nonglioma brain surgery, or in good health (not recorded which).

This clonotype has a count of ten or more. V is TRBV6-5 and J is TRBJ2-5; D call uncertain. From germline, CDR1 is MNHEY and CDR2 SVGAGI. The CDR3 is 15 residues long. Trimming removed 0 bases at V and 3 bases at J, with 11 bases between. This CDR3 reads CASSYSPPREETQYF. CDR3 nucleotides: TGTGCCAGCAGTTACTCTCCCCCTAGGGAAGAGACCCAGTACTTC.

The chain joins TRBV20-1 to TRBJ2-3; 16 nucleotides line up with TRBD2. J lost 2 bases, V lost 5 bases, and 7 bases had no gene match. The CDR3 runs to 17 residues. Germline V gene data show CDR1 as DFQATT and CDR2 as SNEGSKA (reference sequence). The CDR3 region has the DNA TGCAGTGCTTCGGGACTAGCGGGAGGGTATTTCACAGATACGCAGTATTTT. Translation: CSASGLAGGYFTDTQYF.

V and J are TRBV7-2 and TRBJ2-3; 9 bases align to TRBD2. The V gene's germline CDR1 is SGHTA and CDR2 FQGNSA. J lost 2 bases, V lost 5 bases, and 8 bases had no gene match. The CDR3 is made up of 16 amino acids. The CDR3 sequence: CASSRSPSGTTDTQYF. Here the CDR3 DNA reads TGTGCCAGCAGCCGTAGTCCTAGCGGGACCACAGATACGCAGTATTTT.

This clonotype was seen repeatedly, ten times or more. V gene TRBV6-1 combines with J gene TRBJ2-7; D possibly matches TRBD1 or TRBD2 (5 bases each). This CDR3 has 14 residues. CDR1 is MNHNS, CDR2 SASEGT, per germline. Trimming stripped 4 bases from V and 1 base from J, with 11 bases between. The CDR3 nucleotides are TGTGCCAGCAGTGCCCGGGACGGTTCCTACGAGCAGTACTTC. Amino acids: CASSARDGSYEQYF.